This T cell receptor beta chain is from a study of T-cell memory formation after mild COVID-19. Study-wide background: Across donors, TCR clusters were largely donor specific. Study-wide findings and caveats: Whereas later expanders leaned CD4+, clones contracting day 15 to 85 showed a balanced CD4/CD8 makeup.

For this clonotype: Its matching antigen is unknown.

V lost 1 base, J lost 1 base, and 6 bases lay in between. From germline, CDR1 is SGHAT and CDR2 FQNNGV. There are 14 residues in the CDR3. The 5'RACE method, run with constant-segment primers, produced TCR alpha and TCR beta cDNA libraries (carrying sample barcodes and UMIs). TCRdb redid the calling of the 5' RACE reads with MiXCR, one entry per CDR3 protein. The sample lists about 540,000 distinct CDR3 sequences; roughly 20% were seen once. The sequence came from an adult woman who had mild COVID-19 (a few samples of this study predate the infection). Cell type and time point are not known. The sample consisted of PBMCs or a T cell subset sorted from them (not recorded which). The V gene is TRBV11-2, the J gene TRBJ2-3; no reliable D call. The CDR3 loop reads CASSLAFRTDTQYF. DNA for the CDR3: TGTGCCAGCAGCTTAGCGTTCCGCACAGATACGCAGTATTTT.